A single sample gave rise to the 18 T cell receptor beta chains below, sequenced in a study of blood T cell repertoires in COVID-19. Assay used: immunoSEQ multiplex PCR; TCRdb lists only in-frame clones, some missing. The sample yields about 110,000 clones, about 87% seen once. Material for sequencing was peripheral blood. All receptors derive from a woman between 50 and 59 years old with acute or convalescent COVID-19.

This clone appeared a few times. This rearrangement joins TRBV27 to TRBJ1-1; D unresolved. Trimming removed 2 bases from V and 1 base from J, with 5 bases in between. This CDR3 contains 13 residues. CDR1 and CDR2 from the germline V gene are MNHEY and SMNVEV (reference sequence). For the CDR3, the DNA is TGTGCCAGCAGTTTAGCCAGGAACACTGAAGCTTTCTTT. Translated, it gives CASSLARNTEAFF.

The table lists this clone with a few counts. The CDR3 region is CASSPLQDSYGYTF. DNA for the CDR3: TGTGCCAGCAGCCCATTACAAGACTCCTATGGCTACACCTTC. J is TRBJ1-2 and V is TRBV5-4, with D uncertain. Trimming stripped 4 bases from V and 4 bases from J, with 14 bases between. CDR1 is SGHNT and CDR2 is YYREEE in the germline V gene (reference sequence). The CDR3 contains 14 residues.

The V call is TRBV5-4, the J call TRBJ1-2; D is undetermined. V dropped 6 bases and J dropped 8 bases, with 14 bases sitting between them. The CDR3 extends over 12 amino acids. The germline gives CDR1 SGHNT, CDR2 YYREEE (reference sequence). This CDR3 reads CASNKPGDGYTF. As DNA, the CDR3 is TGTGCCAGCAACAAACCCGGAGACGGCTACACCTTC.

The J gene is TRBJ1-6, the V gene TRBV5-1, with D possibly TRBD1 on 5 matching bases. Trimming pared 4 bases from V and 5 bases from J, leaving 7 bases between. Germline-derived CDR1 and CDR2 are SGHRS and YFSETQ. The CDR3 sequence is 13 residues long. This CDR3 is CASSETDNSPLHF. The CDR3 bases are TGCGCCAGCAGCGAGACAGATAATTCACCCCTCCACTTT.

For the CDR3, the DNA is TGTGCCAGCAGCCGCGGGGGTTTTGAGACCCAGTACTTC. Translation gives CASSRGGFETQYF. The gene calls are TRBV7-6 and TRBJ2-5; TRBD2 matches 7 bases. Germline CDR1 reads SGHVS; CDR2 reads FNYEAQ. The V and J ends lost 5 bases and 5 bases, in that order; junction bases with no gene match: 5. The CDR3 sequence is 13 residues long. Supplemented by reference TRBV7-6 and TRBJ2-5, the full variable domain reads GAGVSQSPRYKVTKRGQDVALRCDPISGHVSLYWYRQALGQGPEFLTYFNYEAQQDKSGLPNDRFSAERPEGSISTLTIQRTEQRDSAMYRCASSRGGFETQYFGPGTRLLVL.

The chain links TRBV19 to TRBJ1-1; D may be TRBD1 (6 bases). CDR1 and CDR2 (germline): LNHDA, SQIVND (reference sequence). V was cut by 7 bases and J by 4 bases, with 13 bases left in between. The CDR3 runs to 13 residues. CDR3 region: CASNNRVGTEAFF. CDR3 in DNA: TGTGCCAGTAACAACAGGGTCGGCACTGAAGCTTTCTTT.

The chain joins TRBV7-2 to TRBJ2-5; 7 bases map to TRBD2. With 1 base clipped from V and 1 base from J, the junction kept 0 bases outside the gene matches. The CDR3 covers 14 residues. Germline V gene lookup returns CDR1 SGHTA and CDR2 FQGNSA. Here the CDR3 DNA reads TGTGCCAGCAGCTTAGGCGGGAGCCAAGAGACCCAGTACTTC. Its protein product is CASSLGGSQETQYF.

The chain is built from TRBV6-1 and TRBJ2-6; D possibly corresponds to TRBD2 (5 bases). In germline, CDR1 is MNHNS, CDR2 SASEGT. CDR3 length: 17 amino acids. V was cut by 0 bases and J by 4 bases, with 13 bases left in between. CDR3 loop: CASSEALRGTGANVLTF. CDR3 bases: TGTGCCAGCAGTGAAGCTTTACGGGGAACAGGGGCCAACGTCCTGACTTTC.

The chain is built from TRBV19 and TRBJ1-5; 9 bases map to TRBD1. The CDR3 totals 15 residues. Per germline, CDR1 LNHDA and CDR2 SQIVND (reference sequence). V dropped 10 bases and J dropped 4; count of bases not matched to a gene: 11. CDR3 residues: CATNKQGAMNQPQHF. CDR3 coding DNA: TGTGCCACAAACAAACAGGGGGCTATGAATCAGCCCCAGCATTTT.

The V gene is TRBV7-8, the J gene TRBJ1-2, with 7 positions matching TRBD1. V trimming: 3 bases; J trimming: 8 bases; junction bases outside the gene matches: 9. Germline V CDR1 and CDR2: SGHVS, FQNEAQ. The CDR3 totals 14 residues. CDR3 DNA: TGTGCCAGCAGCTTGGGACAGCCTGGGGGGGGCTACACCTTC. Translated: CASSLGQPGGGYTF.

This clone was picked up one time. The rearrangement links TRBV11-2 to TRBJ1-2; D gene uncertain. Trimming took off 1 base at V and 4 bases at J, with 13 bases between the two ends. CDR3 length: 15 amino acids. CDR1 is SGHAT and CDR2 is FQNNGV in the germline V gene. The CDR3 here is CASSLGSARGYGYTF. CDR3 in DNA: TGTGCCAGCAGCTTAGGCAGTGCCCGCGGCTATGGCTACACCTTC.

The V and J genes are TRBV3-1 (or the pseudogene TRBV3-2) and TRBJ1-5, with D perhaps matching TRBD1 (6 bases). This CDR3 has 17 amino acids. Trimming removed 4 bases at V and 4 bases at J, with 20 bases between. Germline CDR1 and CDR2: LGHDT and YNNKEL (reference sequence). The DNA of the CDR3 is TGTGCCAGCAGCCCCACGTCTTTGACAGGTTCTAATCAGCCCCAGCATTTT. Residues: CASSPTSLTGSNQPQHF.

The V gene is TRBV28, the J gene TRBJ1-1; D is unclear. V shed 7 bases and J shed 1 base, with 16 bases lying between them. The CDR3 has 15 amino acids. Germline CDR1 reads MDHEN; CDR2 reads SYDVKM. CDR3 nucleotides: TGTGCCAGCACCCGGAGGGTGGGCGCGAACACTGAAGCTTTCTTT. Amino acid sequence: CASTRRVGANTEAFF.

V and J are TRBV29-1 and TRBJ1-2; 7 nucleotides line up with TRBD1. The CDR3 has 13 amino acids. V lost 4 bases and J lost 2; bases outside the gene matches: 4. CDR1 and CDR2 (germline): SQVTM, ANQGSEA. The CDR3 DNA follows: TGCAGCGTTGCCCAGGGGGGCAACTATGGCTACACCTTC. Translating gives CSVAQGGNYGYTF.

The CDR3 loop is CASSQWGERSGNTIYF. The CDR3 DNA reads as TGTGCCAGCAGCCAATGGGGGGAAAGATCTGGAAACACCATATATTTT. The chain uses TRBV3-1 (or the pseudogene TRBV3-2) and TRBJ1-3, with D maybe TRBD1 (5 bases). There are 16 residues in the CDR3. In germline, CDR1 is LGHDT, CDR2 YNNKEL (reference sequence). Trimming cost V 2 bases and J 1 base, with 12 bases left between them.

V and J are TRBV19 and TRBJ2-1; TRBD2 matches 9 bases. Germline V CDR1 and CDR2: LNHDA, SQIVND (reference sequence). The CDR3 consists of 15 residues. After removal of 7 bases from V and 14 bases from J, the junction contained 18 bases not matched to a gene. The CDR3 nucleotides are TGTGCCAGTAAAGCAACGGGGGCGGGAGGGCCCCGTGAGTTCTTC. Protein product: CASKATGAGGPREFF.

The V and J genes are TRBV10-2 and TRBJ1-1, with D tentatively TRBD1 (5 bases). CDR3 length equals 12 residues. Germline loops: CDR1 WSHSY, CDR2 SAAADI. Trimming cost V 7 bases and J 3 bases, with 9 bases left between them. CDR3 amino acids: CASTGEYTEAFF. The CDR3 region has the DNA TGCGCCAGCACGGGGGAATACACTGAAGCTTTCTTT.

The V call is TRBV11-1, the J call TRBJ2-1; 8 bases map to TRBD2. The CDR3 sequence is 12 residues long. The germline CDR1 and CDR2 sequences are SGHAT and FQDESV (reference sequence). V was pared by 9 bases and J by 8 bases, with 6 bases of the junction left unmatched. In DNA, the CDR3 is TGTGCCAGTACGGGGGGGTTCGATGAGCAGTTCTTC. It specifies CASTGGFDEQFF.